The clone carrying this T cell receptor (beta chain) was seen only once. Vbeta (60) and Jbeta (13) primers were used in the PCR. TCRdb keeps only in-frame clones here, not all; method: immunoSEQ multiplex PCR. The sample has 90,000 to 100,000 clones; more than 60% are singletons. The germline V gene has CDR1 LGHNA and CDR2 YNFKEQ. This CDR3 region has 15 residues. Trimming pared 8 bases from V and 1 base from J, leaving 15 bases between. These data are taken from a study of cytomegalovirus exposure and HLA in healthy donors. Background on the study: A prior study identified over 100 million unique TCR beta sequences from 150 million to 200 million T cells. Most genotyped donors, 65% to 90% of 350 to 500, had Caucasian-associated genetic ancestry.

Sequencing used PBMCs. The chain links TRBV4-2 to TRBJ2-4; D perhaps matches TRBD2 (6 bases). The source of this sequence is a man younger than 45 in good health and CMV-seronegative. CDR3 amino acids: CASAQGGRAKNIQYF. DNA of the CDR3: TGTGCCAGCGCTCAGGGAGGTCGGGCCAAAAACATTCAGTACTTC.